The sequence of this T cell receptor beta chain was determined in a study of chemoradiotherapy in HPV16-positive cancers. A note on this clone: Its antigen remains unknown.

Trimming removed 3 bases from V and 9 bases from J, with 11 bases in between. The CDR3 has 12 amino acids. Germline V gene sequence: CDR1 MRHNA, CDR2 SNTAGT. The method was immunoSEQ multiplex PCR; TCRdb's version includes in-frame clones alone and lacks a portion of them. The sample comprises about 1,300 clones, roughly four fifths of which are singletons, and under 15% rests with the top ten. Study-wide results and limits: Candidate HPV-specific clones and E7-related TCR motifs grew in tumor during treatment. The functional HPV-specific definition rests on just a couple of HPV16-positive patients.

Repeated repertoire sampling spanned the course of chemoradiotherapy. Here the sequenced sample was tumor tissue, taken from a patient who underwent chemoradiotherapy. The chain joins TRBV6-4 to TRBJ1-1; maybe TRBD1 (5 bases). The sequence derives from a human donor with HPV-associated anogenital cancer. CDR3 residues: CASSELGGKAFF. CDR3 coding DNA: TGTGCCAGCAGTGAACTGGGGGGAAAAGCTTTCTTT.